This entry is about one T cell receptor beta chain. Antigen specificity is unknown. This specimen belongs to a study of Tregs in tolerant kidney transplant recipients. Method: immunoSEQ multiplex PCR; TCRdb's copy keeps in-frame clones and lacks some. The table records 50,000 to 75,000 clones, roughly 98% of them present only once. Thawed PBMCs were FACS-sorted into unstimulated CD4+CD25+CD127- regulatory T cells, CD4+CD25- non-regulatory cells, CD4 and CD8 cells. General study findings and limits: For some patients, primers changed over time, blocking nucleotide-level comparison. Tolerant patients' donor-specific Tregs expanded beyond overall Tregs, suggesting antigen-driven growth.

After removal of 4 bases from V and 8 bases from J, the junction contained 8 bases not matched to a gene. The germline V gene has CDR1 SGHDT and CDR2 YYEEEE. The CDR3 runs 14 residues. The receptor comes from a human donor who received a combined kidney and bone marrow transplant. The rearrangement links TRBV5-6 to TRBJ1-5, with 8 bases lining up with TRBD1. The sequenced sample was Tregs from blood, obtained before the transplant. The CDR3, as DNA: TGTGCCAGCAGCAACGACAGGGGCTGGGAGCCCCAGCATTTT. Its protein is CASSNDRGWEPQHF.